These 5 T cell receptor beta chains share one sample of origin, sequenced in a study of shared clonotypes between healthy human individuals (dated by TCRdb to the early 2020s). Receptor amplification or capture employed the immunoSEQ multiplex PCR assay. TCRdb obtained this table from immuneACCESS and retained in-frame rearrangements with V and J assigned. These tables miss some clones; where compared with another copy, unresolved V genes account for less than half of the shortfall, and the remainder is unexplained. The sample data list about 1.4 million clones, and roughly 96% of these were observed just once. About 1% of the sample lies in the top ten. The sequenced sample consisted of naive CD4+ T cells sorted from blood. The sample's cell subset or site label, in plain terms: CD45RA+ positively selected. All receptors derive from a man aged 30 to 45 in good health.

Turning to this clone: Additional DNA sequences in this sample encode the identical CDR3. The chain joins TRBV7-2 to TRBJ1-1; D is unresolved. From germline, CDR1 is SGHTA and CDR2 FQGNSA. This CDR3 comprises 13 residues. The V and J ends lost 2 bases and 1 base respectively, with 5 bases between them. CDR3 in amino acids: CASSLWGNTEAFF. CDR3 bases: TGTGCCAGCAGCTTATGGGGGAACACTGAAGCTTTCTTT.

The J gene is TRBJ2-5, the V gene TRBV7-7; TRBD2 matches at 9 bases. Losses at the gene ends were 5 bases for V and 9 bases for J; bases not matched to a gene: 13. This CDR3 is 15 amino acids long. The germline gives CDR1 SSHAT, CDR2 FNYEAQ (reference sequence). Here the CDR3 reads CASSPASGMSPPQYF. The CDR3 DNA reads as TGTGCCAGCAGCCCGGCTAGCGGGATGTCCCCACCCCAGTACTTC.

The chain combines TRBV5-1 with TRBJ2-1, with 9 bases identical to TRBD2. Unmatched junction bases numbered 8, after V lost 4 bases and J lost 3 bases. Germline V gene sequence: CDR1 SGHRS, CDR2 YFSETQ. The CDR3 extends over 16 amino acids. CDR3 in amino acids: CASSPGTSRIYNEQFF. Here the CDR3 DNA reads TGCGCCAGCAGCCCCGGGACTAGCCGAATCTACAATGAGCAGTTCTTC.

V gene TRBV6-1 combines with J gene TRBJ2-3; D is ambiguous. The germline gives CDR1 MNHNS, CDR2 SASEGT. V lost 6 bases to trimming and J lost 6 bases, with 4 bases between them. This CDR3 is 10 amino acids long. The chain's CDR3 is CASRWDTQYF. DNA for the CDR3: TGTGCCAGCAGGTGGGATACGCAGTATTTT.

V and J are TRBV5-1 and TRBJ2-2; a possible D gene is TRBD1 (6 bases). With 3 bases removed from V and 2 bases from J, the gap between germline ends came to 20 bases. This CDR3 contains 18 residues. CDR1 is SGHRS, CDR2 YFSETQ, per germline. The CDR3 nucleotides are TGCGCCAGCAGCTACAGACCCCAGGGACATCGCAACACCGGGGAGCTGTTTTTT. Translating it yields CASSYRPQGHRNTGELFF.